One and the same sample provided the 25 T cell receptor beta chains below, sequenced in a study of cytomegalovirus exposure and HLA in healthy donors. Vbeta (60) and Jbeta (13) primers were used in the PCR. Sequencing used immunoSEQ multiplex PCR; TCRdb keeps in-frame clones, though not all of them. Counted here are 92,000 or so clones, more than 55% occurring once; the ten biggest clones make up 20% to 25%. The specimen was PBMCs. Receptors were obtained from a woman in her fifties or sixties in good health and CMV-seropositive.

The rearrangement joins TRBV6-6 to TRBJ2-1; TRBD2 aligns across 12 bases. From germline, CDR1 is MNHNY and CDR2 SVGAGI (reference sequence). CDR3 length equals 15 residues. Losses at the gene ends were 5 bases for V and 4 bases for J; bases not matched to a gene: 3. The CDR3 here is CASSRTSGAYNEQFF. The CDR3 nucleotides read TGTGCCAGCAGTAGGACTAGCGGGGCATACAATGAGCAGTTCTTC.

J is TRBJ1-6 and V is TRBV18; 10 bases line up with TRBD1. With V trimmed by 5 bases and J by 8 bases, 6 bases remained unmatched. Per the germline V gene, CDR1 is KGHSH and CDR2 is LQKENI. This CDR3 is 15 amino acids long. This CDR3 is CASSAGTGEDSPLHF. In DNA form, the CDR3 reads TGTGCCAGCTCAGCCGGGACAGGGGAGGATTCACCCCTCCACTTT.

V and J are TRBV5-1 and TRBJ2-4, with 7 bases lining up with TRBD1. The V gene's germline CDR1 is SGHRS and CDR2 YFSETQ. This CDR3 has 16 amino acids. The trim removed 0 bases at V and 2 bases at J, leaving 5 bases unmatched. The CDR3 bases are TGCGCCAGCAGCTTGGACAGGGGCCAGCCCAAAAACATTCAGTACTTC. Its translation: CASSLDRGQPKNIQYF.

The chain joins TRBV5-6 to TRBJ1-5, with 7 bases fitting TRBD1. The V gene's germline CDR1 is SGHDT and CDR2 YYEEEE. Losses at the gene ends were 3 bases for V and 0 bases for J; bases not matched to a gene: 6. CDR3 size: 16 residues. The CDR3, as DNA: TGTGCCAGCAGCTCTCTTGGACAGGATAGCAATCAGCCCCAGCATTTT. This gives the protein CASSSLGQDSNQPQHF.

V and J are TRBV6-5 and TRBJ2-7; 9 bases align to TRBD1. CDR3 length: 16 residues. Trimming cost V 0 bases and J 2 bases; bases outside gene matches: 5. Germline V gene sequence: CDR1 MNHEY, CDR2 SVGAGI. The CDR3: CASSYSGTGFTYEQYF. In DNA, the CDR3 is TGTGCCAGCAGTTACTCGGGGACAGGGTTTACCTACGAGCAGTACTTC.

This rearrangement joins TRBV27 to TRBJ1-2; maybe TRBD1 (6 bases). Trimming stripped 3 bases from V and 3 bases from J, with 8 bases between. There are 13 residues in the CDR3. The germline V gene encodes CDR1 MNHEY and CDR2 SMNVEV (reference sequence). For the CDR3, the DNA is TGTGCCAGCAGTTTTGGGGGCGACTATGGCTACACCTTC. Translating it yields CASSFGGDYGYTF.

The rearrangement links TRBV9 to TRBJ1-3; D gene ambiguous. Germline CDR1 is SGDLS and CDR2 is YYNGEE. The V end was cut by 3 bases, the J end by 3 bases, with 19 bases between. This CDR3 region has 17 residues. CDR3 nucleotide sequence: TGTGCCAGCAGCGAGAGAGAGGTGGGAGCGGGTGGAAACACCATATATTTT. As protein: CASSEREVGAGGNTIYF.

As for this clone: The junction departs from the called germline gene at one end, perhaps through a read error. CDR3 nucleotides: TGTTCCAGCAGCTTGAACATTCGAGGCGGAGGGTATGGCTACACCTTC. Its protein product is CSSSLNIRGGGYGYTF. This chain connects TRBV7-9 to TRBJ1-2, with D hard to call. Per the germline V gene, CDR1 is SEHNR and CDR2 is FQNEAQ (reference sequence). CDR3 size: 16 residues.

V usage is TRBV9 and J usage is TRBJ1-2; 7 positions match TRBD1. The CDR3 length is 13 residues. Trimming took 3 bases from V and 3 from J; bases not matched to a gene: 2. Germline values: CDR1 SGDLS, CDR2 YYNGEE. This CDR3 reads CASSGTGHYGYTF. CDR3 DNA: TGTGCCAGCAGCGGGACAGGACACTATGGCTACACCTTC.

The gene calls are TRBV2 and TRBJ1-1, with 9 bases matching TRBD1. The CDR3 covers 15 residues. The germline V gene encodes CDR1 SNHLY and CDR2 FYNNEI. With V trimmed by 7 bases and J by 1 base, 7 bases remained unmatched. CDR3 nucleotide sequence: TGTGCCAGCATCCGGGACAGGGTGGGGAACACTGAAGCTTTCTTT. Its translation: CASIRDRVGNTEAFF.

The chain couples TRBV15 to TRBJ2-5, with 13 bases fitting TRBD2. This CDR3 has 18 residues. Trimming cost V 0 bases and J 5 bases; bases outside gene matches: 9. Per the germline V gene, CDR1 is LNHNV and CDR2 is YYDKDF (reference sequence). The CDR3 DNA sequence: TGTGCCACCAGCAGAGAACTAGCGGGGGGGGTACCGAGGGAGACCCAGTACTTC. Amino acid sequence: CATSRELAGGVPRETQYF.

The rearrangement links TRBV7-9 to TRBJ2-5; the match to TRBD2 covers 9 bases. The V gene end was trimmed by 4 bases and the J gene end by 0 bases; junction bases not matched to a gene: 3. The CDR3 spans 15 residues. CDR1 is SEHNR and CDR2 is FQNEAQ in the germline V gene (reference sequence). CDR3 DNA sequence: TGTGCCAGCAGCTCGGGACTAGCAGACCAAGAGACCCAGTACTTC. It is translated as CASSSGLADQETQYF.

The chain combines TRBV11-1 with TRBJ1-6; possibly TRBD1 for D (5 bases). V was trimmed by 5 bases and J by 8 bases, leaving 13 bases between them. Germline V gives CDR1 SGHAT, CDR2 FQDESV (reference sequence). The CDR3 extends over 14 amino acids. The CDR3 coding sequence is TGTGCCAGCAGCCGGACACTTGAAGATTCACCCCTCCACTTT. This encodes CASSRTLEDSPLHF.

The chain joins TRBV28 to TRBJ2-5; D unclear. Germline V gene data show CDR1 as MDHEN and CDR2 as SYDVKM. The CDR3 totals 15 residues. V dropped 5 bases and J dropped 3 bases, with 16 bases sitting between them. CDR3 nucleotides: TGTGCCAGCAGTCCACAAGGATTGGAGAAAGAGACCCAGTACTTC. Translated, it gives CASSPQGLEKETQYF.

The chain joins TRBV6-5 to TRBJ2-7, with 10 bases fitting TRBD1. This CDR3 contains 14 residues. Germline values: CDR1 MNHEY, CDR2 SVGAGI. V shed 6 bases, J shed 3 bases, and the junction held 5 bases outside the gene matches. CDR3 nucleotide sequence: TGTGCCAGCAGGGCAAGGGACAGGGGCTACGAGCAGTACTTC. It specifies CASRARDRGYEQYF.

The CDR3 is CASSRTGRGGEQYF. The CDR3 nucleotides read TGTGCCAGCAGTCGAACCGGGAGGGGTGGCGAGCAGTACTTC. V is TRBV6-5 and J is TRBJ2-7; TRBD2 matches 8 bases. Trimming took 5 bases from V and 6 from J; bases not matched to a gene: 9. The germline gives CDR1 MNHEY, CDR2 SVGAGI. The CDR3 has 14 residues.

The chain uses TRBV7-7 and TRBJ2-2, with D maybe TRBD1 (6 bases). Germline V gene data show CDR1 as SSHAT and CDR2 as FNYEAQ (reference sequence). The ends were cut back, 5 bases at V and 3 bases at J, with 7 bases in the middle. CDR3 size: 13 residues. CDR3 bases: TGTGCCAGCAGCCCAGGGGACACCGGGGAGCTGTTTTTT. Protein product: CASSPGDTGELFF.

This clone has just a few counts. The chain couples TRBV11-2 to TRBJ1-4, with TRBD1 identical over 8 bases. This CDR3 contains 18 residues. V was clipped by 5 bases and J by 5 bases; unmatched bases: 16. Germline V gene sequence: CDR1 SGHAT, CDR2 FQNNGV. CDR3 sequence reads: CASSLWLYSPGGNEKLFF. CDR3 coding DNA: TGTGCCAGCAGCCTATGGCTCTACTCACCAGGGGGCAATGAAAAACTGTTTTTT.

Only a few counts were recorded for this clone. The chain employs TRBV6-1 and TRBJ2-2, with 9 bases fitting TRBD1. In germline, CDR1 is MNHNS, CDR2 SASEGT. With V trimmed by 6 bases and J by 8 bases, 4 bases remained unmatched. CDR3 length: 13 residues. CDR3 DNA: TGTGCCAGCAGGATACAGGGGGCTGGGGAGCTGTTTTTT. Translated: CASRIQGAGELFF.

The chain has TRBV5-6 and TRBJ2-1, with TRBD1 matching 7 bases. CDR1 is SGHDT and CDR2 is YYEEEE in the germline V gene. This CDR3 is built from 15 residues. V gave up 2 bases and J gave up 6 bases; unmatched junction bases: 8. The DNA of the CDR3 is TGTGCCAGCAGCTTATGGGGACAGCCAGGCAATGAGCAGTTCTTC. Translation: CASSLWGQPGNEQFF.

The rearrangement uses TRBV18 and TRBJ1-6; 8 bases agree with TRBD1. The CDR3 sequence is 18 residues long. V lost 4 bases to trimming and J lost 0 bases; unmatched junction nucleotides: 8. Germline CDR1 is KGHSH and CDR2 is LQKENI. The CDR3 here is CASSRDRPFSSYNSPLHF. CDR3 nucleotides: TGTGCCAGCTCACGGGACAGGCCCTTTAGCTCCTATAATTCACCCCTCCACTTT.

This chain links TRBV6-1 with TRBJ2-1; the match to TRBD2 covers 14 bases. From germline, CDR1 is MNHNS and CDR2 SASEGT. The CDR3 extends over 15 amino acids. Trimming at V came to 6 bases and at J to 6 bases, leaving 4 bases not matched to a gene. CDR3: CASSSGLAGANEQFF. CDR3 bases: TGTGCCAGCAGCTCGGGACTAGCGGGGGCCAATGAGCAGTTCTTC.

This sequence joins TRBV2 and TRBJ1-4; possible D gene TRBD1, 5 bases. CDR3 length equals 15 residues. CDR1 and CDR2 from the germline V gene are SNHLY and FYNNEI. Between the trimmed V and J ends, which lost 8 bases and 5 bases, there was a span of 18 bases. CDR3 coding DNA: TGTGCCAGCTCGACCTTGACAGTCAGAAATGAAAAACTGTTTTTT. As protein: CASSTLTVRNEKLFF.

The CDR3 sequence: CASSLSPFSNEKLFF. CDR3 bases: TGCGCCAGCAGCTTATCCCCATTCAGTAATGAAAAACTGTTTTTT. The V call is TRBV5-1, the J call TRBJ1-4, with D unclear. The CDR3 is 15 residues long. Germline V lookup: CDR1 SGHRS, CDR2 YFSETQ. Trimming removed 2 bases at V and 4 bases at J, with 12 bases between.

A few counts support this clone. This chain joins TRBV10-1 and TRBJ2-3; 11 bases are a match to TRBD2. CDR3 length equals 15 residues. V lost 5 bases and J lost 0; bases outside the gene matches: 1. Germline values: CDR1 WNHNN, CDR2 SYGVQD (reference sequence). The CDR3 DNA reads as TGCGCCAGCAGTTCTAGCGGGGGGAGCACAGATACGCAGTATTTT. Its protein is CASSSSGGSTDTQYF.